This T cell receptor (beta chain) was captured by sequencing in a study of spatial heterogeneity in lung cancer (dated by TCRdb to about 2019). For the wider study: Donors were approximately 72 patients with early-stage, untreated non-small cell lung cancer from the lung TRACERx cohort. Follow-up PBMC samples were sequenced whenever available, with the median time to follow-up being around two years after resection. More beta-chain than alpha-chain transcripts were consistently detected, likely reflecting higher beta-chain transcript abundance. In the raw uncorrected reads, each unique combination of TCR and UMI appeared more than ten times on average. In non-small cell lung cancer, the study made a quantitative comparison of TCR alpha and beta repertoires among multiple tumor regions, matched nontumor lung and blood. TCR repertoire features were related to nonsynonymous mutation counts determined by whole-exome sequencing of tumor tissue. At surgery, hundreds of tumor regions, fewer than 85 matched nontumor lung samples and 56 PBMC samples were TCR-sequenced for both alpha and beta chains. Overall study results and their limits: Only around 14 patients were included in the comparisons of baseline and follow-up blood repertoires. Confirming at a functional level the hypothesis that regional TCRs recognize regional mutations was considered to require additional single-cell paired TCR alpha and beta sequencing. Ubiquitous expanded tumor TCRs showed up in blood more often at tumor resection than at routine follow-up.

Libraries were made using 5' RACE. TCRdb lists the instrument as NextSeq 500. In the TCR library protocol, a unique molecular identifier was attached to each TCR cDNA molecule so that PCR and sequencing errors could be corrected. Per the source publication's procedure: Decombinator tools were used for TCR identification, UMI-based error correction and CDR3 extraction. TCRs above a frequency of 2 per 1,000, corresponding to the top 1% of the tumor frequency distribution, were defined as expanded. Each repertoire was subsampled 100 times to 5,000 TCRs, after which Renyi diversity was computed with the R vegan package. CDR3 similarity networks were constructed using string-kernel similarity of amino acid triplets, with links drawn between CDR3s whose pairwise similarity was above 0.82. TCRdb passed the public sequencing reads through fastp at Q25 and MiXCR, retaining productive beta sequences. All rows with the same CDR3 protein become a single entry with the most common DNA and genes. The V and J calls and clone size are TCRdb's, not the authors'. This sample gives 110,000 or so distinct CDR3 sequences in total; less than 14% of them show up just once. The ten largest make up 20% to 25% of the sample.

The germline V gene encodes CDR1 DFQATT and CDR2 SNEGSKA (reference sequence). The cysteine opens and the phenylalanine closes a CDR3 of 11 amino acids. Left in the record is the CDR3 DNA by itself, 33 bases read in frame from the first base. In regard to this clonotype: There is no known antigen for this receptor. No much larger clonotype is one base removed from it; base qualities were not supplied.

The time point label corresponds to: blood at routine non-recurrence follow-up after resection. For TCR sequencing, whole RNA was extracted from tumor and nontumor lung tissue, or from cryopreserved PBMC samples, and no cell sorting was done. Patients were selected for TCR sequencing only if sufficient RNA was available from at least two tumor regions. Material: PBMCs, obtained at follow-up. This receptor was obtained from a female donor with early-stage non-small cell lung cancer. The sequence links TRBV20-1 to TRBJ1-2, with 7 junctional bases fitting TRBD1. The sequence in DNA is TGCAGGGGACAGTCGAACTATGGCTACACCTTC. This sequence encodes CRGQSNYGYTF.